What follows are 11 T cell receptor beta chains derived from one specimen sequenced in a study of blood T cell repertoires in COVID-19. Generated by immunoSEQ multiplex PCR, the TCRdb table keeps only in-frame clones and is missing some. This table holds around 190,000 clones, approximately 86% found once. Sequencing was carried out using peripheral blood. All receptors derive from a man aged 45 to 65 with active or convalescent COVID-19.

V is TRBV15 and J is TRBJ2-1, with a possible D match to TRBD1 (5 bases). The CDR3 length is 12 residues. V dropped 3 bases and J dropped 7 bases, with 7 bases sitting between them. CDR1 is LNHNV and CDR2 is YYDKDF in the germline V gene (reference sequence). CDR3 DNA sequence: TGTGCCACCAGCAGCAGGGTGAATGAGCAGTTCTTC. Translated: CATSSRVNEQFF. Full variable domain (outside the CDR3, taken from reference TRBV15 and TRBJ2-1): DAMVIQNPRYQVTQFGKPVTLSCSQTLNHNVMYWYQQKSSQAPKLLFHYYDKDFNNEADTPDNFQSRRPNTSFCFLDIRSPGLGDTAMYLCATSSRVNEQFFGPGTRLTVL.

This clone was counted only a few times. For the CDR3, the DNA is TGTGCCAGCAGGAGACAGGGGGCTGACATTCAGTACTTC. This gives the protein CASRRQGADIQYF. This chain joins TRBV2 and TRBJ2-4, with 10 bases that match TRBD1. The trim removed 6 bases at V and 8 bases at J, leaving 4 bases unmatched. Germline CDR1 is SNHLY and CDR2 is FYNNEI. This CDR3 spans 13 amino acids. Full variable domain (missing parts from reference TRBV2 and TRBJ2-4): EPEVTQTPSHQVTQMGQEVILRCVPISNHLYFYWYRQILGQKVEFLVSFYNNEISEKSEIFDDQFSVERPDGSNFTLKIRSTKLEDSAMYFCASRRQGADIQYFGAGTRLSVL.

This chain joins TRBV30 and TRBJ1-2, with 7 positions matching TRBD1. Germline CDR1 and CDR2: GTSNPN and SVGIG (reference sequence). V lost 5 bases and J lost 8; bases outside the gene matches: 8. CDR3 size: 12 residues. This chain's CDR3 is CAWGRDSRGYTF. In DNA form, the CDR3 reads TGTGCCTGGGGAAGGGACAGCCGCGGCTACACCTTC.

The V call is TRBV5-4, the J call TRBJ2-3; 7 positions match TRBD1. Germline values: CDR1 SGHNT, CDR2 YYREEE (reference sequence). This CDR3 spans 13 amino acids. V shed 6 bases, J shed 4 bases, and the junction held 5 bases outside the gene matches. Here the CDR3 reads CASNDRVADTQYF. CDR3 nucleotides: TGTGCCAGCAACGACAGGGTGGCAGATACGCAGTATTTT.

The V gene is TRBV18, the J gene TRBJ2-7, with 10 nucleotides matching TRBD1. The CDR3 spans 15 residues. After removal of 5 bases from V and 6 bases from J, the junction contained 10 bases not matched to a gene. Germline V gives CDR1 KGHSH, CDR2 LQKENI. CDR3: CASSSGQGKFLEQYF. The CDR3 region has the DNA TGTGCCAGCTCATCGGGACAGGGGAAATTTCTCGAGCAGTACTTC.

In DNA, the CDR3 is TGCAGCGTTGTCAGGGGGCCCACTGAAGCTTTCTTT. Protein sequence: CSVVRGPTEAFF. The chain uses TRBV29-1 and TRBJ1-1; 8 nucleotides match TRBD1. The V and J ends lost 4 bases and 4 bases, in that order; junction bases with no gene match: 2. The CDR3 has 12 residues. The germline V gene has CDR1 SQVTM and CDR2 ANQGSEA.

This clone was detected only a few times. V usage is TRBV6-5 and J usage is TRBJ2-7, with D possibly TRBD2 on 7 matching bases. V lost 1 base and J lost 6, with 10 bases in between. This CDR3 has 13 residues. The germline gives CDR1 MNHEY, CDR2 SVGAGI. CDR3 in amino acids: CASSYLGGGEQYF. The CDR3 region has the DNA TGTGCCAGCAGTTACTTAGGGGGGGGCGAGCAGTACTTC.

The rearrangement uses TRBV6-1 and TRBJ1-6, with D possibly matching TRBD1 (5 bases). V was pared by 3 bases and J by 4 bases, with 13 bases between. The CDR3 has 16 residues. The germline V gene encodes CDR1 MNHNS and CDR2 SASEGT. CDR3 sequence: CASSEGPGLYNSPLHF. CDR3 in DNA: TGTGCCAGCAGTGAGGGTCCAGGGCTTTATAATTCACCCCTCCACTTT.

The gene calls are TRBV30 and TRBJ1-2; 8 bases match TRBD1. Germline V lookup: CDR1 GTSNPN, CDR2 SVGIG (reference sequence). V trimming: 3 bases; J trimming: 8 bases; junction bases outside the gene matches: 5. The CDR3 runs to 12 residues. The CDR3 DNA sequence: TGTGCCTGGAGACCGGACAGGGTCGGCTACACCTTC. Translated, it gives CAWRPDRVGYTF.

The J gene is TRBJ2-7, the V gene TRBV18; D unclear. The V gene's germline CDR1 is KGHSH and CDR2 LQKENI. Between the trimmed V and J ends, which lost 6 bases and 0 bases, there was a span of 12 bases. The CDR3 contains 14 residues. In nucleotides, the CDR3 is TGTGCCAGCTCTTCCTATCAGGACTCCTACGAGCAGTACTTC. Its protein product is CASSSYQDSYEQYF.

The rearrangement uses TRBV7-6 and TRBJ2-7, with D possibly matching TRBD2 (6 bases). CDR1 SGHVS and CDR2 FNYEAQ come from the germline V gene. This CDR3 contains 14 residues. The V end lost 5 bases, the J end lost 2 bases, and 13 bases lay between the germline ends. This chain's CDR3 is CASSPGTSTYEQYF. CDR3 DNA sequence: TGTGCCAGCAGCCCCGGGACTTCTACCTACGAGCAGTACTTC. Variable domain in full (rest from reference TRBV7-6 and TRBJ2-7): GAGVSQSPRYKVTKRGQDVALRCDPISGHVSLYWYRQALGQGPEFLTYFNYEAQQDKSGLPNDRFSAERPEGSISTLTIQRTEQRDSAMYRCASSPGTSTYEQYFGPGTRLTVT.